These T cell receptor beta chains were read from a single sample in a study of identical twins. MiXCR, applied by TCRdb to the 5' RACE reads, yields one record per CDR3 protein. The profile shows some 1,600,000 distinct CDR3 sequences, 25% to 35% of them singletons. The sequenced sample consisted of cord blood. The receptor set was obtained from a newborn girl in good health. Each CDR3 is given with its conserved first and last residue. Fields, in order: D gene, J gene, V gene, clone size, CDR3 protein, CDR3 DNA. The D gene is left open where the match is weak. Clone size, where shown, is once, few, many, or a class for clones that have expanded.

d_gene: TRBD2
j_gene: TRBJ2-3
v_gene: TRBV12-3/TRBV12-4
abundance: NA
CDR3aa: CASSYYSGFSTDTQYF
CDR3nt: TGTGCCAGCAGTTACTATAGCGGGTTTAGCACAGATACGCAGTATTTT

d_gene: NA
j_gene: TRBJ2-1
v_gene: TRBV9
abundance: few
CDR3aa: CASSVEGDFSSYNEQFF
CDR3nt: TGTGCCAGCAGCGTAGAGGGGGACTTCAGCTCCTACAATGAGCAGTTCTTC

d_gene: NA
j_gene: TRBJ1-2
v_gene: TRBV7-8
abundance: NA
CDR3aa: CASSLNREASYGYTF
CDR3nt: TGTGCCAGCAGCTTAAACAGGGAAGCCTCCTATGGCTACACCTTC

d_gene: TRBD1
j_gene: TRBJ1-2
v_gene: TRBV6-2/TRBV6-3
abundance: many
CDR3aa: CASSYTGQSYGYTF
CDR3nt: TGTGCCAGCAGTTATACGGGACAGAGCTATGGCTACACCTTC

d_gene: NA
j_gene: TRBJ1-5
v_gene: TRBV20-1
abundance: NA
CDR3aa: CSARRGQQPQHF
CDR3nt: TGCAGTGCAAGAAGGGGTCAGCAGCCCCAGCATTTT

d_gene: NA
j_gene: TRBJ1-2
v_gene: TRBV6-1
abundance: few
CDR3aa: CASLTYFAGRGPIGYTF
CDR3nt: TGTGCCAGCTTGACTTATTTTGCAGGCCGGGGGCCTATCGGCTACACCTTC

d_gene: TRBD1
j_gene: TRBJ1-1
v_gene: TRBV6-5
abundance: NA
CDR3aa: CASRAQGAKEAFF
CDR3nt: TGTGCCAGCAGAGCACAGGGGGCGAAAGAAGCTTTCTTT

d_gene: TRBD2
j_gene: TRBJ2-7
v_gene: TRBV6-1
abundance: many
CDR3aa: CASSELAGGYEQYF
CDR3nt: TGTGCCAGCAGTGAACTAGCGGGAGGTTACGAGCAGTACTTC

d_gene: NA
j_gene: TRBJ1-3
v_gene: TRBV5-1
abundance: NA
CDR3aa: CASSSTGISGNTIYF
CDR3nt: TGCGCCAGCAGCTCTACAGGGATCTCTGGAAACACCATATATTTT

d_gene: TRBD2
j_gene: TRBJ2-7
v_gene: TRBV5-1
abundance: NA
CDR3aa: CASSLVGLADYEQYF
CDR3nt: TGCGCCAGCAGCTTGGTCGGACTAGCGGACTACGAGCAGTACTTC

d_gene: NA
j_gene: TRBJ2-4
v_gene: TRBV6-5
abundance: NA
CDR3aa: CASSYPGNIQYF
CDR3nt: TGTGCCAGCAGTTACCCCGGAAACATTCAGTACTTC

d_gene: TRBD2
j_gene: TRBJ2-1
v_gene: TRBV11-1
abundance: few
CDR3aa: CASSPRTSVNNEQFF
CDR3nt: TGTGCCAGCAGCCCTCGGACTAGCGTCAACAATGAGCAGTTCTTC

d_gene: NA
j_gene: TRBJ2-5
v_gene: TRBV12-3/TRBV12-4
abundance: NA
CDR3aa: CASSLAPDSYNEQYF
CDR3nt: TGTGCCAGCAGTTTGGCACCGGACTCATACAATGAGCAGTACTTC

d_gene: NA
j_gene: TRBJ1-2
v_gene: TRBV7-9
abundance: few
CDR3aa: CATVIQGGYGYTF
CDR3nt: TGTGCCACCGTGATACAGGGCGGTTATGGCTACACCTTC

d_gene: NA
j_gene: TRBJ2-7
v_gene: TRBV28
abundance: few
CDR3aa: CASSLDLGKGYEQYF
CDR3nt: TGTGCCAGCAGTTTAGATTTAGGAAAGGGCTACGAGCAGTACTTC

d_gene: NA
j_gene: TRBJ1-2
v_gene: TRBV7-9
abundance: NA
CDR3aa: CASSLGSDNYGYTF
CDR3nt: TGTGCCAGCAGCTTAGGGTCAGATAACTATGGCTACACCTTC

d_gene: NA
j_gene: TRBJ2-2
v_gene: TRBV7-2
abundance: NA
CDR3aa: CASSLAAWTGELFF
CDR3nt: TGTGCCAGCAGCTTAGCGGCTTGGACCGGGGAGCTGTTTTTT

d_gene: TRBD2
j_gene: TRBJ2-3
v_gene: TRBV9
abundance: few
CDR3aa: CASSESGGAHTDTQYF
CDR3nt: TGTGCCAGCAGCGAGAGCGGGGGGGCCCACACAGATACGCAGTATTTT

d_gene: TRBD2
j_gene: TRBJ2-5
v_gene: TRBV2
abundance: few
CDR3aa: CASQTGTSTRETQYF
CDR3nt: TGTGCCAGCCAAACCGGGACTAGCACACGAGAGACCCAGTACTTC

d_gene: TRBD1
j_gene: TRBJ1-1
v_gene: TRBV7-9
abundance: NA
CDR3aa: CASSRRGLTEAFF
CDR3nt: TGTGCCAGCAGCCGCAGGGGGCTCACTGAAGCTTTCTTT

d_gene: NA
j_gene: TRBJ1-4
v_gene: TRBV12-3/TRBV12-4
abundance: NA
CDR3aa: CASSPRAGLNEKLFF
CDR3nt: TGTGCCAGCAGTCCCCGGGCAGGGCTTAATGAAAAACTGTTTTTT

d_gene: NA
j_gene: TRBJ2-1
v_gene: TRBV20-1
abundance: NA
CDR3aa: CSARDRGVSSYNEQFF
CDR3nt: TGCAGTGCTAGAGACCGAGGGGTCAGCTCCTACAATGAGCAGTTCTTC

d_gene: TRBD2
j_gene: TRBJ2-7
v_gene: TRBV20-1
abundance: NA
CDR3aa: CSALPAGVSYEQYF
CDR3nt: TGCAGTGCGCTTCCCGCGGGGGTCTCCTACGAGCAGTACTTC

d_gene: NA
j_gene: TRBJ1-2
v_gene: TRBV9
abundance: NA
CDR3aa: CASSPRSGPDYGYTF
CDR3nt: TGTGCCAGCAGCCCCCGGTCGGGCCCTGACTATGGCTACACCTTC

d_gene: NA
j_gene: TRBJ1-2
v_gene: TRBV20-1
abundance: NA
CDR3aa: CSASQDSYYGYTF
CDR3nt: TGCAGTGCTAGTCAGGACAGTTACTATGGCTACACCTTC

d_gene: NA
j_gene: TRBJ2-3
v_gene: TRBV6-1
abundance: NA
CDR3aa: CASKQSGRSSDTQYF
CDR3nt: TGTGCCAGCAAACAGTCGGGGCGATCGTCAGATACGCAGTATTTT

d_gene: TRBD1
j_gene: TRBJ1-2
v_gene: TRBV6-6
abundance: NA
CDR3aa: CASSRSGTGGDGYTF
CDR3nt: TGTGCCAGCAGTCGTTCCGGGACAGGGGGCGATGGCTACACCTTC

d_gene: NA
j_gene: TRBJ1-5
v_gene: TRBV6-1
abundance: NA
CDR3aa: CASSEAGWDNQPQHF
CDR3nt: TGTGCCAGCAGTGAAGCAGGATGGGACAATCAGCCCCAGCATTTT

d_gene: TRBD2
j_gene: TRBJ2-3
v_gene: TRBV12-3/TRBV12-4
abundance: few
CDR3aa: CASSFSGRARDTQYF
CDR3nt: TGTGCCAGCAGCTTTAGCGGGAGGGCAAGAGATACGCAGTATTTT

d_gene: TRBD2
j_gene: TRBJ2-7
v_gene: TRBV14
abundance: NA
CDR3aa: CASSHSTGLAGTYEQYF
CDR3nt: TGTGCCAGCAGCCATTCAACGGGACTAGCGGGAACCTACGAGCAGTACTTC

d_gene: TRBD1
j_gene: TRBJ1-5
v_gene: TRBV28
abundance: few
CDR3aa: CASSYGTGMNQPQHF
CDR3nt: TGTGCCAGCAGTTACGGGACAGGGATGAATCAGCCCCAGCATTTT

d_gene: TRBD1
j_gene: TRBJ1-1
v_gene: TRBV20-1
abundance: NA
CDR3aa: CSLRQGSSNTEAFF
CDR3nt: TGCAGTCTCAGACAGGGGTCATCGAACACTGAAGCTTTCTTT

d_gene: NA
j_gene: TRBJ2-5
v_gene: TRBV5-1
abundance: NA
CDR3aa: CASSLAGQGQETQYF
CDR3nt: TGCGCCAGCAGCTTGGCCGGGCAGGGCCAAGAGACCCAGTACTTC

d_gene: TRBD1
j_gene: TRBJ1-5
v_gene: TRBV29-1
abundance: NA
CDR3aa: CSVAHGQGGQPQHF
CDR3nt: TGCAGCGTCGCCCATGGACAGGGCGGGCAGCCCCAGCATTTT

d_gene: NA
j_gene: TRBJ2-7
v_gene: TRBV11-2
abundance: NA
CDR3aa: CASSLDRLPGEQYF
CDR3nt: TGTGCCAGCAGCTTAGACCGCCTTCCCGGGGAGCAGTACTTC

d_gene: NA
j_gene: TRBJ2-1
v_gene: TRBV20-1
abundance: NA
CDR3aa: CSARSPSVSYNEQFF
CDR3nt: TGCAGTGCTAGATCCCCTAGCGTCTCCTACAATGAGCAGTTCTTC

d_gene: TRBD2
j_gene: TRBJ2-1
v_gene: TRBV19
abundance: NA
CDR3aa: CASSTASGILYNEQFF
CDR3nt: TGTGCCAGTAGTACGGCTAGCGGGATACTATACAATGAGCAGTTCTTC

d_gene: NA
j_gene: TRBJ2-3
v_gene: TRBV10-2
abundance: many
CDR3aa: CASREVTDTQYF
CDR3nt: TGCGCCAGCAGGGAGGTCACAGATACGCAGTATTTT

d_gene: NA
j_gene: TRBJ1-6
v_gene: TRBV20-1
abundance: NA
CDR3aa: CSAREIGRRSSYNSPLHF
CDR3nt: TGCAGTGCTAGAGAGATCGGACGGAGGAGCTCCTATAATTCACCCCTCCACTTT

d_gene: TRBD2
j_gene: TRBJ2-1
v_gene: TRBV5-1
abundance: NA
CDR3aa: CASSGGLAGINEQFF
CDR3nt: TGCGCCAGCAGCGGGGGACTAGCGGGCATTAATGAGCAGTTCTTC

d_gene: TRBD2
j_gene: TRBJ2-7
v_gene: TRBV7-2
abundance: NA
CDR3aa: CASSLEPSGRNEQYF
CDR3nt: TGTGCCAGCAGCTTAGAGCCTAGCGGGAGGAATGAGCAGTACTTC

d_gene: NA
j_gene: TRBJ2-1
v_gene: TRBV29-1
abundance: many
CDR3aa: CSVEAVLSYNEQFF
CDR3nt: TGCAGCGTTGAAGCGGTGCTCTCCTACAATGAGCAGTTCTTC

d_gene: NA
j_gene: TRBJ2-2
v_gene: TRBV9
abundance: NA
CDR3aa: CASSVVQTGELFF
CDR3nt: TGTGCCAGCAGCGTAGTGCAGACCGGGGAGCTGTTTTTT

d_gene: NA
j_gene: TRBJ1-5
v_gene: TRBV3-1
abundance: NA
CDR3aa: CASSQAAGRGSNQPQHF
CDR3nt: TGTGCCAGCAGCCAAGCGGCAGGCCGGGGTAGCAATCAGCCCCAGCATTTT